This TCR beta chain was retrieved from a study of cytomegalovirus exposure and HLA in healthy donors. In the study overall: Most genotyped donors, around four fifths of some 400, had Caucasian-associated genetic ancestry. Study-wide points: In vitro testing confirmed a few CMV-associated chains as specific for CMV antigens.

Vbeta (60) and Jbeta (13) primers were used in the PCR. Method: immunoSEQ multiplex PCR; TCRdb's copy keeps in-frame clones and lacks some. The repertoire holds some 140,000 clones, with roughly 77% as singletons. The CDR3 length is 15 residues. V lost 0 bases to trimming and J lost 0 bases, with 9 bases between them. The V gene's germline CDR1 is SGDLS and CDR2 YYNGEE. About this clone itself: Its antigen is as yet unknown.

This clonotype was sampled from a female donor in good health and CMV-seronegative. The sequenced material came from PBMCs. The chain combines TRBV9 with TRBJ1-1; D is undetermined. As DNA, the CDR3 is TGTGCCAGCAGCGTAGATCCGAGGATGAACACTGAAGCTTTCTTT. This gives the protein CASSVDPRMNTEAFF.